The 12 T cell receptor beta chains below come from one sample, sequenced in a study of monozygotic twins with inflammatory bowel disease. TCRdb processed the 5' RACE reads again and assigns one entry to each CDR3 protein, with no DNA. The repertoire table contains a few hundred thousand distinct CDR3 sequences. The sequencing input was blood. The receptors here all came from a human donor with ulcerative colitis or Crohn's disease, or a healthy co-twin of an affected twin (not recorded which).

The chain carries TRBV9 and TRBJ2-3; TCRdb indicates TRBD1, and absent DNA this call remains unverified. Germline CDR1 reads SGDLS; CDR2 reads YYNGEE. The CDR3 is made up of 17 amino acids. The CDR3 protein is CASRRGQGVTSTDTQYF.

The chain links TRBV20-1 to TRBJ1-5; TCRdb's D call of TRBD1 is untestable without DNA. The CDR3 loop spans 14 amino acids. CDR1 DFQATT and CDR2 SNEGSKA come from the germline V gene (reference sequence). The CDR3 reads CSARGARSNQPQHF.

The chain employs TRBV6-2 or TRBV6-3 and TRBJ2-4; the TRBD1 assignment by TCRdb is unverifiable without DNA. Per the germline V gene, CDR1 is MNHEY and CDR2 is SVGEGT. The CDR3 is 15 amino acids. CDR3 amino acids: CASSSRMTEGNIQYF.

This chain joins TRBV13 and TRBJ2-5. The CDR3 runs 15 residues. Germline V CDR1 and CDR2: PRHDT, FYEKMQ (reference sequence). The CDR3 sequence is CASSPDLNIQETQYF.

The CDR3 here is CASSQRFGADTQYF. The chain is built from TRBV7-2 and TRBJ2-3. Germline CDR1 is SGHTA and CDR2 is FQGNSA. The CDR3 runs to 14 residues. The full variable domain, its missing parts supplied by reference TRBV7-2 and TRBJ2-3, is GAGVSQSPSNKVTEKGKDVELRCDPISGHTALYWYRQSLGQGLEFLIYFQGNSAPDKSGLPSDRFSAERTGGSVSTLTIQRTQQEDSAVYLCASSQRFGADTQYFGPGTRLTVL.

The rearrangement links TRBV11-3 to TRBJ2-1; the D gene TCRdb calls, TRBD2, cannot be checked with no DNA. The CDR3 runs to 15 residues. Germline V gene sequence: CDR1 SGHNT, CDR2 YENEEA. CDR3 sequence reads: CASSRGLVSYNEQFF.

The chain joins TRBV15 to TRBJ2-5. Germline values: CDR1 LNHNV, CDR2 YYDKDF (reference sequence). The CDR3 totals 13 residues. The CDR3 here is CATSGTSQETQYF.

V is TRBV9 and J is TRBJ2-4; TCRdb lists TRBD1, though no DNA is available to test this call. Germline CDR1 reads SGDLS; CDR2 reads YYNGEE. The CDR3 contains 17 residues. The chain's CDR3 is CASSEFSGQGAKNIQYF.

The CDR3 sequence: CASSPVGTDTQYF. This chain uses TRBV5-6 with TRBJ2-3; absent DNA, TCRdb's TRBD1 call cannot be checked. This CDR3 contains 13 residues. Germline-derived CDR1 and CDR2 are SGHDT and YYEEEE.

The chain is built from TRBV25-1 and TRBJ1-5; the D gene TCRdb calls, TRBD1, cannot be checked with no DNA. The CDR3 runs to 17 residues. The germline V gene has CDR1 MGHDK and CDR2 SYGVNS. CDR3 in amino acids: CASSGDRGPYSNQPQHF.

The J gene is TRBJ1-4, the V gene TRBV7-9; TCRdb selects TRBD1, and the lack of DNA leaves this call unchecked. Germline values: CDR1 SEHNR, CDR2 FQNEAQ (reference sequence). The CDR3 runs to 15 residues. This chain's CDR3 is CASSPRQATNEKLFF.

J is TRBJ2-2 and V is TRBV4-1; TCRdb designates TRBD2, a call that cannot be tested without DNA. The CDR3 runs 16 residues. Germline V gene sequence: CDR1 MGHRA, CDR2 YSYEKL. The CDR3 reads CASSQGLSGGAWELFF.